One sample yielded the 9 T cell receptor beta chains listed below, sequenced in a study of blood T cells in healthy people across ages. Then a second PCR, running roughly 6 to 12 cycles, was carried out with a sample-barcoded 5' primer and a J-beta primer mix. TCRdb processed the 5' RACE reads anew with MiXCR; each CDR3 protein has one entry. The profile covers about 1.5 million distinct CDR3 sequences, with 42% appearing a single time and about 4% taken by the ten largest. The sample consisted of blood. The receptors were sampled from a woman younger than 35 in good health.

This clonotype was recorded once. The chain employs TRBV3-1 and TRBJ2-3; TRBD2 is a possible D gene (6 bases). V dropped 5 bases and J dropped 4 bases, with 10 bases sitting between them. CDR1 and CDR2 from the germline V gene are LGHDT and YNNKEL (reference sequence). The CDR3 has 13 amino acids. In DNA form, the CDR3 reads TGTGCCAGCAGCAACAGACTAGCAGATACGCAGTATTTT. Residues: CASSNRLADTQYF.

This clonotype was observed many times. Germline and junction disagree at one end, which may indicate a read error. The V and J genes are TRBV7-2 and TRBJ2-7; D unresolved. The CDR3 runs 14 residues. Germline loops: CDR1 SGHTA, CDR2 FQGNSA. The CDR3 here is CASSLELSSYEQYF. CDR3 nucleotide sequence: TGCGCCAGCAGCTTGGAACTCAGCTCCTACGAGCAGTACTTC.

Comment on this clonotype: A read error may account for a junction end that differs from germline. The rearrangement links TRBV4-3 to TRBJ2-4; D call uncertain. The CDR3 is made up of 14 amino acids. Germline loops: CDR1 LGHNA, CDR2 YSLEER. The CDR3 DNA sequence: TGCGCCAGTAGCCGTCGAGGATCCAAAAACATTCAGTACTTC. Translation gives CASSRRGSKNIQYF.

The chain uses TRBV5-1 and TRBJ1-1; tentative D call: TRBD1 (5 bases). The germline gives CDR1 SGHRS, CDR2 YFSETQ. The CDR3 is made up of 12 amino acids. V lost 1 base and J lost 8, with 9 bases in between. CDR3 coding DNA: TGCGCCAGCAGCTTGACAGGATCCGAAGCTTTCTTT. Protein: CASSLTGSEAFF.

In its sample, this clonotype was seen a few times. The chain joins TRBV6-5 to TRBJ1-5; weak D call: TRBD1 (6 bases). The CDR3 is made up of 14 amino acids. Deletions cut 6 bases from V and 12 bases from J, with 21 bases between. Germline CDR1 MNHEY, CDR2 SVGAGI. In DNA, the CDR3 is TGTGCCAGCAGGCAAGCAAAAGGACAGCCGCACCAGCATTTT. Translated: CASRQAKGQPHQHF.

This clonotype appeared a few times. The gene calls are TRBV4-1 and TRBJ1-1, with D perhaps matching TRBD1 (5 bases). CDR1 and CDR2 (germline): MGHRA, YSYEKL. This CDR3 spans 15 amino acids. V lost 4 bases to trimming and J lost 0 bases, with 12 bases between them. The CDR3 sequence is CASSPPPQVNTEAFF. The CDR3 coding sequence is TGCGCCAGCAGCCCCCCGCCACAGGTGAACACTGAAGCTTTCTTT.

The rearrangement uses TRBV2 and TRBJ2-4, with 7 bases that match TRBD1. Germline CDR1 and CDR2: SNHLY and FYNNEI. The CDR3 has 12 residues. V shed 5 bases and J 8 bases; nucleotides not matched to a gene: 3. Written as DNA, the CDR3 is TGTGCCAGCAGTAGGGGGCCGGACATTCAGTACTTC. This gives the protein CASSRGPDIQYF.

The chain has TRBV29-1 and TRBJ2-1, with 7 bases identical to TRBD1. The CDR3 is 14 amino acids. Germline loops: CDR1 SQVTM, CDR2 ANQGSEA. Losses at the gene ends were 3 bases for V and 9 bases for J; bases not matched to a gene: 11. The chain's CDR3 is CSVDFVTGLGEQFF. The CDR3 nucleotides are TGCAGCGTTGACTTCGTGACAGGGCTGGGTGAGCAGTTCTTC.

The chain employs TRBV12-3 or TRBV12-4 and TRBJ1-3; 10 nucleotides line up with TRBD1. This CDR3 has 14 amino acids. With V trimmed by 6 bases and J by 5 bases, 4 bases remained unmatched. CDR3 loop: CASRPDRGRNTIYF. Here the CDR3 DNA reads TGTGCCAGCAGACCGGACAGGGGGAGAAACACCATATATTTT.